These 16 T cell receptor beta chains share one sample of origin, sequenced in a study of siplizumab effects on memory and regulatory T cells. Sequencing used immunoSEQ multiplex PCR; TCRdb keeps in-frame clones, though not all of them. The sample lists some 110,000 clones; under 95% were seen once. Input material: CD4+ T cells sorted from blood. These receptors came from a human donor in good health.

The CDR3 sequence is CASSLGPAGELFF. DNA for the CDR3: TGTGCCAGCAGCTTAGGCCCGGCGGGGGAGCTGTTTTTT. This chain links TRBV11-3 with TRBJ2-2; D not resolved. Looked up from germline, CDR1 is SGHNT and CDR2 is YENEEA. The CDR3 has 13 residues. V was cut by 1 base and J by 8 bases, with 8 bases left in between.

The V and J genes are TRBV5-1 and TRBJ1-1, with D unclear. Germline V gene sequence: CDR1 SGHRS, CDR2 YFSETQ. CDR3 size: 15 residues. Trimming removed 5 bases from V and 2 bases from J, with 16 bases in between. The CDR3 DNA is TGCGCCAGCAGTCCAGGAGTGACGTATAACACTGAAGCTTTCTTT. Its protein is CASSPGVTYNTEAFF. The variable domain in full, with the rest retrieved from reference TRBV5-1 and TRBJ1-1, is KAGVTQTPRYLIKTRGQQVTLSCSPISGHRSVSWYQQTPGQGLQFLFEYFSETQRNKGNFPGRFSGRQFSNSRSEMNVSTLELGDSALYLCASSPGVTYNTEAFFGQGTRLTVV.

The chain combines TRBV7-6 with TRBJ1-3; D unclear. Germline V lookup: CDR1 SGHVS, CDR2 FNYEAQ. V lost 5 bases and J lost 0, with 11 bases in between. CDR3 length: 15 amino acids. The DNA of the CDR3 is TGTGCCAGCAGCGCCTTAGCGTTCTCTGGAAACACCATATATTTT. Encoded protein: CASSALAFSGNTIYF.

V usage is TRBV2 and J usage is TRBJ2-2; D remains unclear. CDR3 length: 17 residues. In germline, CDR1 is SNHLY, CDR2 FYNNEI. Trimming took off 5 bases at V and 5 bases at J, with 21 bases between the two ends. The CDR3 DNA reads as TGTGCCAGCAGTACTCGGAAGGGTCGGAGCTATACCGGGGAGCTGTTTTTT. Translation: CASSTRKGRSYTGELFF.

CDR3 residues: CASSTSTSGGGETQYF. As DNA, the CDR3 is TGTGCCAGCAGCACCTCGACTAGCGGGGGAGGCGAGACCCAGTACTTC. The V and J genes are TRBV7-2 and TRBJ2-5; TRBD2 agrees at 12 bases. CDR3 size: 16 residues. In germline, CDR1 is SGHTA, CDR2 FQGNSA. After removal of 5 bases from V and 5 bases from J, the junction contained 9 bases not matched to a gene.

CDR3 nucleotides: TGCAGCGTCGCACAGGGAGGGTCCGGATTGAACACTGAAGCTTTCTTT. It yields the protein CSVAQGGSGLNTEAFF. The V gene is TRBV29-1, the J gene TRBJ1-1; weak D call: TRBD1 (6 bases). Germline lookup yields CDR1 SQVTM and CDR2 ANQGSEA. The V gene lost 6 bases and the J gene lost 0 bases, with 20 bases spanning the gap. The length of the CDR3 is 16 residues.

The rearrangement uses TRBV6-4 and TRBJ2-2; 9 bases fit TRBD2. Looked up from germline, CDR1 is MRHNA and CDR2 is SNTAGT. V lost 4 bases, J lost 7 bases, and 10 bases stayed unmatched. This CDR3 is 16 amino acids long. The CDR3 DNA reads TGTGCCAGCAGTGTCGAAGGCGGGGGGGCCGTCGGGGAGCTGTTTTTT. Translated: CASSVEGGGAVGELFF.

The chain is built from TRBV18 and TRBJ2-1, with 7 bases matching TRBD2. V trimming: 6 bases; J trimming: 8 bases; junction bases outside the gene matches: 7. The CDR3 extends over 13 amino acids. CDR1 and CDR2 (germline): KGHSH, LQKENI. This CDR3 is CASSPRGRDEQFF. In nucleotides, the CDR3 is TGTGCCAGCTCGCCCCGGGGGAGGGATGAGCAGTTCTTC.

This sequence joins TRBV9 and TRBJ2-1, with 11 nucleotides matching TRBD2. The CDR3 consists of 17 residues. The ends lost 1 base at V and 0 bases at J; junction bases unmatched: 3. Germline CDR1 and CDR2: SGDLS and YYNGEE. The CDR3 coding sequence is TGTGCCAGCAGCGTAAGACTAGCGGGGAGCTCCTACAATGAGCAGTTCTTC. It codes for CASSVRLAGSSYNEQFF. The whole variable domain, remainder taken from reference TRBV9 and TRBJ2-1, is DSGVTQTPKHLITATGQRVTLRCSPRSGDLSVYWYQQSLDQGLQFLIQYYNGEERAKGNILERFSAQQFPDLHSELNLSSLELGDSALYFCASSVRLAGSSYNEQFFGPGTRLTVL.

V gene TRBV9 combines with J gene TRBJ2-2, with unresolved D. Germline lookup yields CDR1 SGDLS and CDR2 YYNGEE. Trimming left V 0 bases short and J 0 bases short, with 9 bases between. This CDR3 has 16 amino acids. CDR3 residues: CASSVAPLTNTGELFF. The CDR3 nucleotides read TGTGCCAGCAGCGTAGCTCCACTTACGAACACCGGGGAGCTGTTTTTT.

This clone was found a few times. J is TRBJ2-1 and V is TRBV2; D possibly corresponds to TRBD1 (5 bases). Germline CDR1 reads SNHLY; CDR2 reads FYNNEI. The germline V and J ends were trimmed by 6 bases and 3 bases, with 15 bases remaining between them. The CDR3 sequence is 15 residues long. The CDR3 is CASSADRPDYNEQFF. The CDR3 DNA reads TGTGCCAGCAGCGCCGACAGACCGGACTACAATGAGCAGTTCTTC.

V gene TRBV19 combines with J gene TRBJ2-1; D gene unclear. Germline CDR1 LNHDA, CDR2 SQIVND (reference sequence). The CDR3 covers 15 residues. Between the trimmed V and J ends, which lost 3 bases and 2 bases, there was a span of 11 bases. CDR3 sequence (DNA): TGTGCCAGTAGTATCTCCGGGCCACCCTACAATGAGCAGTTCTTC. Protein product: CASSISGPPYNEQFF.

The V gene is TRBV11-3, the J gene TRBJ1-1, with D possibly being TRBD1 (5 bases). Trimming removed 1 base at V and 1 base at J, with 16 bases between. This CDR3 has 17 residues. Germline V gene lookup returns CDR1 SGHNT and CDR2 YENEEA. The CDR3 bases are TGTGCCAGCAGCTTAGGGGGGTTGAAGACAGCGAACACTGAAGCTTTCTTT. Amino acids: CASSLGGLKTANTEAFF.

J is TRBJ2-1 and V is TRBV9; 8 bases map to TRBD2. After removal of 3 bases from V and 5 bases from J, the junction contained 10 bases not matched to a gene. Looked up from germline, CDR1 is SGDLS and CDR2 is YYNGEE. This CDR3 comprises 16 residues. The CDR3 DNA follows: TGTGCCAGCAGCGCGAGGGCTGCGGGAGGAAACAATGAGCAGTTCTTC. This sequence encodes CASSARAAGGNNEQFF.

This clone was recorded once. The V and J genes are TRBV7-2 and TRBJ1-1, with D possibly being TRBD1 (6 bases). Germline V gives CDR1 SGHTA, CDR2 FQGNSA. CDR3 length equals 16 residues. Trimming took 1 base from V and 5 from J, leaving 17 bases between them. This CDR3 reads CASSLGVSGGNTEAFF. CDR3 nucleotide sequence: TGTGCCAGCAGCTTAGGCGTGTCGGGGGGCAATACTGAAGCTTTCTTT.

V usage is TRBV5-4 and J usage is TRBJ2-5; D may be TRBD2 (6 bases). Germline lookup yields CDR1 SGHNT and CDR2 YYREEE (reference sequence). The CDR3 runs 14 residues. With 2 bases removed from V and 1 base from J, the gap between germline ends came to 9 bases. CDR3: CASSLGTAQETQYF. The DNA of the CDR3 is TGTGCCAGCAGCTTAGGGACTGCCCAAGAGACCCAGTACTTC. Drawing the rest from reference TRBV5-4 and TRBJ2-5, the complete variable domain is ETGVTQSPTHLIKTRGQQVTLRCSSQSGHNTVSWYQQALGQGPQFIFQYYREEENGRGNFPPRFSGLQFPNYSSELNVNALELDDSALYLCASSLGTAQETQYFGPGTRLLVL.